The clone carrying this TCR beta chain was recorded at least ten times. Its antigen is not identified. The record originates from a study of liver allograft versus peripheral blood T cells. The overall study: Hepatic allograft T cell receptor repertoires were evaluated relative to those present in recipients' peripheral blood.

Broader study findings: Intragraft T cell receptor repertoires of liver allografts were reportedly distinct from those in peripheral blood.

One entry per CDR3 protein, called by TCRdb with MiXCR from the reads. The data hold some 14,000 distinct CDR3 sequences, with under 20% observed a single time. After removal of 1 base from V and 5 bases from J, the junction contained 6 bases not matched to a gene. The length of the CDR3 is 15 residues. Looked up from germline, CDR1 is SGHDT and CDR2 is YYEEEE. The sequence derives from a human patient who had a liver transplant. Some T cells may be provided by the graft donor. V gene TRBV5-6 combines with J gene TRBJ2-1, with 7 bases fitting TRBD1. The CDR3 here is CASSLSGGVNNEQFF. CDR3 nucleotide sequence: TGTGCCAGCAGCTTGTCAGGGGGTGTAAACAATGAGCAGTTCTTC.